The sequence of this T cell receptor (beta chain) was determined in a study of blood T cell repertoires in COVID-19. Overall study context: T cells, B-cell-depleted T cells, or PBMCs provided the cDNA or gDNA that served as material.

The CDR3 is 11 residues long. V dropped 6 bases and J dropped 6; count of bases not matched to a gene: 2. This clone came up once. Other DNA sequences in the same sample also yield this CDR3. The method was immunoSEQ multiplex PCR; TCRdb's version includes in-frame clones alone and lacks a portion of them. The data hold tens of thousands of clones, with 75% to 85% observed a single time. This sequence joins TRBV12-3 or TRBV12-4 and TRBJ2-7; TRBD1 matches at 7 bases. Sequenced sample: peripheral blood. The TCR comes from a woman of 80 years or more with acute or convalescent COVID-19. The DNA for the CDR3 is TGTGCCAGCAGCCCAGGGGGCGAGCAGTACTTC. This sequence encodes CASSPGGEQYF.